Listed below are T cell receptor beta chains from one sample, sequenced in a study of blood T cell repertoires in COVID-19. Repertoires were generated with immunoSEQ multiplex PCR, while TCRdb's copy carries only in-frame clones and drops some. Of 150,000 to 180,000 clones detected, about four fifths appear once; the ten largest clones hold 25% to 30%. Source material: peripheral blood. The receptors were sampled from a woman aged 55-75 years with acute or convalescent COVID-19. CDR3s leave out the opening cysteine and the closing phenylalanine or tryptophan. Size is stated for part of the rows, as once, few or many counts, or as a class when the clone is expanded.

J gene: TRBJ2-5; clone size: .; V gene: TRBV24-1; CDR3 protein: ATSDSGQGAGETQY
J gene: TRBJ1-1; clone size: once; V gene: TRBV7-3; CDR3 protein: ASSFAGGINTEAF
J gene: TRBJ2-5; clone size: .; V gene: TRBV3-1/TRBV3-2; CDR3 protein: ASSGGSTGLRETQY
J gene: TRBJ1-1; clone size: .; V gene: TRBV3-1/TRBV3-2; CDR3 protein: ASSHRDSMNTEAF
J gene: TRBJ2-1; clone size: .; V gene: TRBV2; CDR3 protein: ASRPTSGNEQF
J gene: TRBJ1-4; clone size: .; V gene: TRBV6-6; CDR3 protein: ASSIPPEEKLF
J gene: TRBJ2-1; clone size: .; V gene: TRBV9; CDR3 protein: ASSVTFGYNEQF
J gene: TRBJ1-2; clone size: .; V gene: TRBV5-1; CDR3 protein: ASRKDSNNYGYT
J gene: TRBJ1-5; clone size: .; V gene: TRBV6-1; CDR3 protein: ASSEAAWGQGGQPQH
J gene: TRBJ2-2; clone size: .; V gene: TRBV9; CDR3 protein: ASTLGGGGELF
J gene: TRBJ1-6; clone size: .; V gene: TRBV5-6; CDR3 protein: ASRRELSPLH
J gene: TRBJ1-1; clone size: .; V gene: TRBV7-8; CDR3 protein: ASSLRRLNTEAF
J gene: TRBJ2-1; clone size: .; V gene: TRBV3-1/TRBV3-2; CDR3 protein: ASSQEGVLGQGRDEQF
J gene: TRBJ2-5; clone size: .; V gene: TRBV11-2; CDR3 protein: ASSIGQGGETQY
J gene: TRBJ1-3; clone size: .; V gene: TRBV6-1; CDR3 protein: ASSEQGSSGNTIY
J gene: TRBJ2-2; clone size: .; V gene: TRBV4-1; CDR3 protein: ASSQDSPGGPGELF
J gene: TRBJ2-5; clone size: .; V gene: TRBV18; CDR3 protein: ASSPVGQQETQY
J gene: TRBJ2-7; clone size: few; V gene: TRBV11-2; CDR3 protein: ASSLVNRGEQY
J gene: TRBJ1-4; clone size: .; V gene: TRBV2; CDR3 protein: ASRRTGAPAEKLF
J gene: TRBJ1-1; clone size: .; V gene: TRBV28; CDR3 protein: ATNRQGNTEAF
J gene: TRBJ2-5; clone size: .; V gene: TRBV18; CDR3 protein: ASSPFVSDQETQY
J gene: TRBJ1-2; clone size: .; V gene: TRBV6-4; CDR3 protein: ASSDSMGAQGYT
J gene: TRBJ1-3; clone size: .; V gene: TRBV10-1; CDR3 protein: ASSQGNTIY
J gene: TRBJ2-1; clone size: few; V gene: TRBV7-9; CDR3 protein: ASSFVLSGYNEQF
J gene: TRBJ2-5; clone size: once; V gene: TRBV11-2; CDR3 protein: ASSLRTSGGAGETQY
J gene: TRBJ2-6; clone size: .; V gene: TRBV7-3; CDR3 protein: ASSGDRGSGANVLT
J gene: TRBJ2-7; clone size: .; V gene: TRBV6-5; CDR3 protein: ASSHYEQY
J gene: TRBJ2-5; clone size: .; V gene: TRBV5-1; CDR3 protein: ASSVGAVEETQY
J gene: TRBJ1-1; clone size: once; V gene: TRBV5-1; CDR3 protein: ASSFSMGGYTEAF
J gene: TRBJ1-6; clone size: .; V gene: TRBV30; CDR3 protein: AWSYHDRVYRESPLH
J gene: TRBJ2-1; clone size: .; V gene: TRBV4-2; CDR3 protein: ASSQDRWSGYNEQF
J gene: TRBJ2-1; clone size: .; V gene: TRBV10-3; CDR3 protein: AISEGRAGSYNEQF
J gene: TRBJ1-2; clone size: .; V gene: TRBV28; CDR3 protein: ASTPGSYGYT
J gene: TRBJ1-5; clone size: .; V gene: TRBV30; CDR3 protein: AWSGTVYGNQPQH
J gene: TRBJ1-2; clone size: .; V gene: TRBV27; CDR3 protein: ASTLSWTALLSGGYT